The next 28 T cell receptor beta chains were all read from a single sample in a study of T cells in Graves' hyperthyroidism and ophthalmopathy. The source material, RNA transcripts, was used to amplify TCR beta CDR3 regions. First-round RT-PCR of the TCR CDR3 relied on the HTBI primer set. One entry per CDR3 protein results from TCRdb running MiXCR on the multiplex PCR reads. The data show some 740,000 distinct CDR3 sequences, less than 15% seen once. The specimen sequenced was blood. The source of these receptors is a woman between 18 and 30 years old with Graves' hyperthyroidism.

This clonotype was picked up many times. The genes are TRBV20-1 and TRBJ1-2, with D uncertain. Trimming left V 4 bases short and J 13 bases short, with 13 bases between. In germline, CDR1 is DFQATT, CDR2 SNEGSKA (reference sequence). This CDR3 is built from 10 residues. CDR3 coding DNA: TGCAGTGCTAAACAGCACGGGAGCACCTTC. Translating gives CSAKQHGSTF.

The chain employs TRBV9 and TRBJ2-2; 12 bases agree with TRBD2. Germline loops: CDR1 SGDLS, CDR2 YYNGEE. The CDR3 runs 16 residues. Trimming at V came to 1 base and at J to 4 bases, leaving 2 bases not matched to a gene. CDR3 nucleotide sequence: TGTGCCAGCAGCGTAAGACTAGCGGGAGTCACCGGGGAGCTGTTTTTT. It is translated as CASSVRLAGVTGELFF.

This clonotype has a count of ten or more. The rearrangement joins TRBV27 to TRBJ2-5; 7 bases are a match to TRBD1. CDR3 size: 15 residues. CDR1 is MNHEY, CDR2 SMNVEV, per germline (reference sequence). J gave up 5 bases and V 6 bases, and 12 bases lay outside the gene matches. CDR3 in DNA: TGTGCCAGCAGGGACGGGACAGTCCCTTGGGAGACCCAGTACTTC. Translation: CASRDGTVPWETQYF.

A few counts support this clonotype. This chain links TRBV20-1 with TRBJ2-5, with D uncertain. This CDR3 is 14 amino acids long. Per germline, CDR1 DFQATT and CDR2 SNEGSKA (reference sequence). Trimming stripped 0 bases from V and 3 bases from J, with 11 bases between. The CDR3 loop is CSARDPDFKETQYF. The CDR3, as DNA: TGCAGTGCTAGAGATCCCGACTTTAAAGAGACCCAGTACTTC.

V usage is TRBV29-1 and J usage is TRBJ1-2, with 8 bases identical to TRBD1. Germline-derived CDR1 and CDR2 are SQVTM and ANQGSEA. The V gene end was trimmed by 5 bases and the J gene end by 6 bases; junction bases not matched to a gene: 11. The CDR3 totals 14 residues. The CDR3: CSVIGQGIPHGYTF. As DNA, the CDR3 is TGCAGCGTTATTGGACAGGGCATCCCCCATGGCTACACCTTC. Combining the CDR3 with reference TRBV29-1 and TRBJ1-2 gives the whole variable domain SAVISQKPSRDICQRGTSLTIQCQVDSQVTMMFWYRQQPGQSLTLIATANQGSEATYESGFVIDKFPISRPNLTFSTLTVSNMSPEDSSIYLCSVIGQGIPHGYTFGSGTRLTVV.

This clonotype was picked up a small number of times. The genes are TRBV9 and TRBJ2-1; 9 bases are shared with TRBD1. The junction had 2 bases not matched to a gene; V was cut back by 0 bases and J by 4 bases. This CDR3 contains 15 residues. Germline V gene data show CDR1 as SGDLS and CDR2 as YYNGEE. This CDR3 reads CASSVDRGLYNEQFF. The CDR3 DNA is TGTGCCAGCAGCGTAGACAGGGGGCTATACAATGAGCAGTTCTTC.

This clonotype was detected ten times or more. The chain employs TRBV6-1 and TRBJ2-2; no firm D call. V dropped 6 bases and J dropped 5 bases, with 19 bases sitting between them. There are 16 residues in the CDR3. Germline CDR1 MNHNS, CDR2 SASEGT. The CDR3 spells CASRDPYIPGTGELFF. In DNA, the CDR3 is TGTGCCAGCAGGGACCCTTACATACCTGGGACCGGGGAGCTGTTTTTT.

This clonotype was observed a handful of times. This chain uses TRBV29-1 with TRBJ2-1, with 13 bases matching TRBD2. The junction had 11 bases not matched to a gene; V was cut back by 6 bases and J by 6 bases. Germline CDR1 reads SQVTM; CDR2 reads ANQGSEA. This CDR3 region has 16 residues. The CDR3 bases are TGCAGCGTCGCCGGGACTAGCGGGGAAAGGGGCAATGAGCAGTTCTTC. Protein: CSVAGTSGERGNEQFF.

This clonotype was seen at least ten times. The V and J genes are TRBV28 and TRBJ2-7; 9 bases map to TRBD2. The CDR3 is made up of 15 amino acids. V lost 3 bases, J lost 0 bases, and 3 bases stayed unmatched. Germline V gene data show CDR1 as MDHEN and CDR2 as SYDVKM. CDR3 bases: TGTGCCAGCAGTTTCCTAGCGGGGAGCTCCTACGAGCAGTACTTC. Protein product: CASSFLAGSSYEQYF.

This clonotype has more than one count but fewer than ten. The chain carries TRBV5-1 and TRBJ2-3; 9 positions match TRBD1. The CDR3 sequence is 15 residues long. Looked up from germline, CDR1 is SGHRS and CDR2 is YFSETQ. The ends lost 4 bases at V and 4 bases at J; junction bases unmatched: 7. The CDR3 region is CASSPGTGTPDTQYF. The CDR3 bases are TGCGCCAGCAGCCCCGGGACAGGGACCCCAGATACGCAGTATTTT.

This clonotype was found many times. The chain uses TRBV6-2 or TRBV6-3 and TRBJ2-5; D remains ambiguous. Germline loops: CDR1 MNHEY, CDR2 SVGEGT. This CDR3 is built from 12 residues. The V gene lost 6 bases and the J gene lost 7 bases, with 12 bases spanning the gap. In DNA form, the CDR3 reads TGTGCCAGCAGCCCCTACGCGAGGACCCAGTACTTC. Its protein product is CASSPYARTQYF.

This clonotype was observed a handful of times. Given a much more abundant clone one base away, this may be a read error. The genes are TRBV7-9 and TRBJ1-1, with D possibly TRBD1 on 5 matching bases. Germline-derived CDR1 and CDR2 are SEHNR and FQNEAQ (reference sequence). There are 16 residues in the CDR3. Trimming left V 2 bases short and J 1 base short, with 14 bases between. CDR3 loop: CASSLRPGPKNTEAFF. In nucleotides, the CDR3 is TGTGCCAGCAGCTTAAGGCCGGGACCGAAGAACACTGAAGCTTTCTTT.

This clonotype has ten or more counts. The chain joins TRBV5-6 to TRBJ1-2, with 9 bases fitting TRBD1. Germline V lookup: CDR1 SGHDT, CDR2 YYEEEE. Trimming removed 2 bases from V and 0 bases from J; junction bases left unmatched: 8. The CDR3 has 17 amino acids. The CDR3 DNA reads as TGTGCCAGCAGCTTACCAAACACAGGGGGCGCTAACTATGGCTACACCTTC. Translating it yields CASSLPNTGGANYGYTF.

This clonotype has a count of ten or more. The gene calls are TRBV2 and TRBJ2-3, with 10 bases identical to TRBD2. Germline loops: CDR1 SNHLY, CDR2 FYNNEI. This CDR3 spans 17 amino acids. V lost 0 bases to trimming and J lost 0 bases; unmatched junction nucleotides: 3. The CDR3 loop reads CASSEARTSGSTDTQYF. In DNA, the CDR3 is TGTGCCAGCAGTGAAGCCAGGACTAGCGGTAGCACAGATACGCAGTATTTT.

This clonotype has a count of ten or more. The V call is TRBV29-1, the J call TRBJ2-7, with D possibly matching TRBD2 (6 bases). V was clipped by 3 bases and J by 2 bases, with 14 bases between them. This CDR3 spans 14 amino acids. CDR1 is SQVTM, CDR2 ANQGSEA, per germline. The CDR3 DNA follows: TGCAGCGTTGATTTGACCGGCGGGGCCTACGAGCAGTACTTC. This sequence encodes CSVDLTGGAYEQYF.

This clonotype came up a few times. The chain couples TRBV7-9 to TRBJ2-1; D remains ambiguous. The germline V gene encodes CDR1 SEHNR and CDR2 FQNEAQ (reference sequence). Trimming shortened V by 1 base and J by 1 base, and 11 bases separated the two germline ends. This CDR3 has 16 amino acids. CDR3 bases: TGTGCCAGCAGCTTAGAAGCGATTGGGTCCTACAATGAGCAGTTCTTC. Encoded protein: CASSLEAIGSYNEQFF. The full variable domain, with the rest looked up from reference TRBV7-9 and TRBJ2-1, is DTGVSQNPRHKITKRGQNVTFRCDPISEHNRLYWYRQTLGQGPEFLTYFQNEAQLEKSRLLSDRFSAERPKGSFSTLEIQRTEQGDSAMYLCASSLEAIGSYNEQFFGPGTRLTVL.

This clonotype has only a few counts. The J gene is TRBJ2-5, the V gene TRBV28, with D possibly matching TRBD2 (7 bases). In germline, CDR1 is MDHEN, CDR2 SYDVKM. V was pared by 7 bases and J by 3 bases, with 18 bases between. This CDR3 comprises 15 residues. The CDR3 sequence: CASTPIGGGEETQYF. CDR3 nucleotides: TGTGCCAGCACGCCTATTGGGGGGGGCGAAGAGACCCAGTACTTC.

This clonotype was found many times. V usage is TRBV29-1 and J usage is TRBJ2-3; no clear D gene. This CDR3 region has 13 residues. Germline V CDR1 and CDR2: SQVTM, ANQGSEA. Trimming left V 7 bases short and J 1 base short, with 12 bases between. The DNA for the CDR3 is TGCAGCGGACCGGGCCAAGGCACAGATACGCAGTATTTT. This sequence encodes CSGPGQGTDTQYF.

This clonotype was detected many times. V gene TRBV10-3 combines with J gene TRBJ2-3; TRBD1 agrees at 7 bases. Germline CDR1 is ENHRY and CDR2 is SYGVKD. V shed 6 bases, J shed 0 bases, and the junction held 6 bases outside the gene matches. The CDR3 contains 15 residues. As DNA, the CDR3 is TGTGCCATCAGGAAGGACAGGACTAGCACAGATACGCAGTATTTT. Translated, it gives CAIRKDRTSTDTQYF.

This clonotype was seen repeatedly, ten times or more. The chain joins TRBV20-1 to TRBJ2-4, with unresolved D. Germline V lookup: CDR1 DFQATT, CDR2 SNEGSKA (reference sequence). CDR3 length: 11 residues. The V end lost 4 bases, the J end lost 4 bases, and 5 bases lay between the germline ends. This CDR3 reads CSAKQKNIQYF. CDR3 DNA: TGCAGTGCTAAACAGAAAAACATTCAGTACTTC.

This clonotype was detected only a few times. The rearrangement links TRBV6-2 or TRBV6-3 to TRBJ2-1; TRBD1 agrees at 8 bases. Trimming removed 8 bases from V and 5 bases from J; junction bases left unmatched: 11. Germline CDR1 is MNHEY and CDR2 is SVGEGT. The CDR3 is made up of 15 amino acids. CDR3 DNA: TGTGCCAGCGGGCTCGACAGGGGTCAGAACAATGAGCAGTTCTTC. Residues: CASGLDRGQNNEQFF.

The chain joins TRBV4-3 to TRBJ2-7, with 11 bases aligning to TRBD2. Trimming at V came to 1 base and at J to 4 bases, leaving 3 bases not matched to a gene. Germline-derived CDR1 and CDR2 are LGHNA and YSLEER. The CDR3 consists of 15 residues. CDR3 amino acids: CASSQARTSGYEQYF. The CDR3 region has the DNA TGCGCCAGCAGCCAAGCACGGACTAGCGGGTACGAGCAGTACTTC.

V usage is TRBV12-3 or TRBV12-4 and J usage is TRBJ1-6; no firm D call. Trimming left V 6 bases short and J 0 bases short, with 15 bases between. The CDR3 extends over 17 amino acids. The CDR3 DNA sequence: TGTGCCAGCAGCTCTCGGACTCCGAGCTCCTATAATTCACCCCTCCACTTT. Its protein is CASSSRTPSSYNSPLHF.

This clonotype came up many times. The chain is built from TRBV2 and TRBJ2-3; D remains unclear. Trimming removed 0 bases from V and 3 bases from J, with 4 bases in between. Germline CDR1 SNHLY, CDR2 FYNNEI. The CDR3 length is 13 residues. CDR3 DNA: TGTGCCAGCAGTGAAGCCTTTACAGATACGCAGTATTTT. It yields the protein CASSEAFTDTQYF.

This clonotype was counted a few times. The V call is TRBV19, the J call TRBJ1-3, with D perhaps matching TRBD1 (5 bases). The CDR3 has 12 residues. V was clipped by 10 bases and J by 8 bases, with 15 bases between them. Germline CDR1 LNHDA, CDR2 SQIVND (reference sequence). The CDR3 spells CATRSQEDTIYF. The CDR3, as DNA: TGTGCCACAAGATCACAGGAAGACACCATATATTTT. Using reference TRBV19 and TRBJ1-3 for the parts outside the CDR3, the full variable domain is DGGITQSPKYLFRKEGQNVTLSCEQNLNHDAMYWYRQDPGQGLRLIYYSQIVNDFQKGDIAEGYSVSREKKESFPLTVTSAQKNPTAFYLCATRSQEDTIYFGEGSWLTVV.

This clonotype was observed many times. This chain joins TRBV29-1 and TRBJ2-7; 10 nucleotides agree with TRBD2. The CDR3 is 12 amino acids. V shed 6 bases, J shed 4 bases, and the junction held 3 bases outside the gene matches. Germline CDR1 is SQVTM and CDR2 is ANQGSEA. This CDR3 reads CSVAGGKYEQYF. The CDR3, as DNA: TGCAGCGTAGCGGGAGGGAAATACGAGCAGTACTTC.

This clonotype was counted between two and nine times. The chain is built from TRBV18 and TRBJ2-1, with TRBD2 matching 8 bases. Trimming at V came to 1 base and at J to 4 bases, leaving 0 bases not matched to a gene. This CDR3 is built from 14 residues. Germline V gene sequence: CDR1 KGHSH, CDR2 LQKENI. Here the CDR3 DNA reads TGTGCCAGCTCACCACAGCGGGAGTACAATGAGCAGTTCTTC. The encoded protein is CASSPQREYNEQFF.

This clonotype was seen only a few times. The V call is TRBV20-1, the J call TRBJ2-2; D is unclear. The CDR3 is 13 residues long. With 0 bases removed from V and 5 bases from J, the gap between germline ends came to 7 bases. Germline CDR1 reads DFQATT; CDR2 reads SNEGSKA (reference sequence). The CDR3 here is CSARDLGTGELFF. In DNA form, the CDR3 reads TGCAGTGCTAGAGATTTAGGGACCGGGGAGCTGTTTTTT.